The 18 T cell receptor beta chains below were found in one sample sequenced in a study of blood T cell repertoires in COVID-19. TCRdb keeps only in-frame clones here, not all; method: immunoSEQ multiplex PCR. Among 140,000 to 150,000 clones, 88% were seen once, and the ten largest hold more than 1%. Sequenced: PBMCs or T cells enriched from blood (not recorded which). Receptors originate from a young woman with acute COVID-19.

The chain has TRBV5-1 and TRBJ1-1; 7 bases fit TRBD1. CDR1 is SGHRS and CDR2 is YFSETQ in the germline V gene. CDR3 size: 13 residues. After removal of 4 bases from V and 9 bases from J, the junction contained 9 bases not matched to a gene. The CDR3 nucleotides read TGCGCCAGCAGCCTTGGGGGGACAGATAAAGCTTTCTTT. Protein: CASSLGGTDKAFF. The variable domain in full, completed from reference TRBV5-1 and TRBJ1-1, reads KAGVTQTPRYLIKTRGQQVTLSCSPISGHRSVSWYQQTPGQGLQFLFEYFSETQRNKGNFPGRFSGRQFSNSRSEMNVSTLELGDSALYLCASSLGGTDKAFFGQGTRLTVV.

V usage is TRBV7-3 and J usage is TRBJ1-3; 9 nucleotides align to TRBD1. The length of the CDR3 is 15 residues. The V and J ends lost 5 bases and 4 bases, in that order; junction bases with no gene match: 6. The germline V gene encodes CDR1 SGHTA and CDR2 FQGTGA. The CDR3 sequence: CASSPTGGPGNTIYF. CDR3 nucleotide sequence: TGTGCCAGCAGCCCAACAGGGGGCCCAGGAAACACCATATATTTT.

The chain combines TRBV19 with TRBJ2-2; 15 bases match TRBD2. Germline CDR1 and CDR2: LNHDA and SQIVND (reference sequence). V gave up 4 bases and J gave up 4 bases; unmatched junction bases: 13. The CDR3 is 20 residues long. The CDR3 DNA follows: TGTGCCAGTAGTACCACTAGGGACAGGACTAGCGGGAGGGGCACCGGGGAGCTGTTTTTT. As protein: CASSTTRDRTSGRGTGELFF.

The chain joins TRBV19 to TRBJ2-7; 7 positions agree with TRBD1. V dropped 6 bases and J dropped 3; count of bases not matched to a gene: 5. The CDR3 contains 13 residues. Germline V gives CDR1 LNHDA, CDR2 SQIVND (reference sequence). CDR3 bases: TGTGCCAGTAGGCCGGGACAGTACTACGAGCAGTACTTC. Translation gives CASRPGQYYEQYF. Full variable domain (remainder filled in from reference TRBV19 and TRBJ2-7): DGGITQSPKYLFRKEGQNVTLSCEQNLNHDAMYWYRQDPGQGLRLIYYSQIVNDFQKGDIAEGYSVSREKKESFPLTVTSAQKNPTAFYLCASRPGQYYEQYFGPGTRLTVT.

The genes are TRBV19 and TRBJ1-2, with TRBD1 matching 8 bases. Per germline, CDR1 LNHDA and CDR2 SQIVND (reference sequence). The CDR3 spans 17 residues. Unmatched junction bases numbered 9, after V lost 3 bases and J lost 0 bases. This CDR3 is CASSITGTGNSNYGYTF. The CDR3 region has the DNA TGTGCCAGTAGTATCACCGGGACAGGAAACTCTAACTATGGCTACACCTTC.

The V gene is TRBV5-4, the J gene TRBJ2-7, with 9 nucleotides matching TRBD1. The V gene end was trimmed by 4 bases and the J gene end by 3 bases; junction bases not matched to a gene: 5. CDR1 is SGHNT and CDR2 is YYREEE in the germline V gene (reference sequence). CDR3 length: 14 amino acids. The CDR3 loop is CASSGRDRDYEQYF. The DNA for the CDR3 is TGTGCCAGCAGCGGACGGGACAGGGACTACGAGCAGTACTTC.

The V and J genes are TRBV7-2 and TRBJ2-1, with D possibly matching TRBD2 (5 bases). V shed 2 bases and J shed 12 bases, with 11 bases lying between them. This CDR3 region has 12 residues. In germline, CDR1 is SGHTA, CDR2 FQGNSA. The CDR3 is CASSLRTEGQFF. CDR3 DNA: TGTGCCAGCAGCTTACGGACCGAGGGGCAGTTCTTC.

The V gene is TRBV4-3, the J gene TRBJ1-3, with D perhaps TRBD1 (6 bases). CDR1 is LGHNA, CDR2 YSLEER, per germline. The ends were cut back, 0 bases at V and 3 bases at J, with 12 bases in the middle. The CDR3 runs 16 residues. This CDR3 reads CASSQERGQFGNTIYF. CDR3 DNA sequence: TGCGCCAGCAGCCAAGAAAGAGGACAGTTTGGAAACACCATATATTTT.

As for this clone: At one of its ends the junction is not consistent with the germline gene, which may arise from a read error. CDR3 residues: CSASQLPTGESQPQHF. DNA for the CDR3: TGCAGCGCTAGTCAATTACCGACAGGGGAGAGTCAGCCCCAGCATTTT. The chain joins TRBV20-1 to TRBJ1-5, with TRBD1 matching over 8 bases. Looked up from germline, CDR1 is DFQATT and CDR2 is SNEGSKA (reference sequence). This CDR3 is built from 16 residues.

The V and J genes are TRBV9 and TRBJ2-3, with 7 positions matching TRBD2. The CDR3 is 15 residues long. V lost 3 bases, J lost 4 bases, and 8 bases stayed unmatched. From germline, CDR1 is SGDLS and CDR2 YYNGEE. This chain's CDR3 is CASSASGVESDTQYF. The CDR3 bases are TGTGCCAGCAGCGCCAGCGGGGTAGAGTCAGATACGCAGTATTTT.

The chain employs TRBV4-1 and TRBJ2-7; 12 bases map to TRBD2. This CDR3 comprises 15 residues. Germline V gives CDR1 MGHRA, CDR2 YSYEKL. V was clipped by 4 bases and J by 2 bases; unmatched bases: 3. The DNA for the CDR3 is TGCGCCAGCAGCCGACGGACTAGCGGGACCTACGAGCAGTACTTC. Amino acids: CASSRRTSGTYEQYF.

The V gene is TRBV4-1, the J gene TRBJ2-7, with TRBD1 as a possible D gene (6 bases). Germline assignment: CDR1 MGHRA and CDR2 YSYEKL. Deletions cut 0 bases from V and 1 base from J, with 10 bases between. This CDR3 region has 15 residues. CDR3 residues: CASSQEVRGSYEQYF. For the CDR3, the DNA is TGCGCCAGCAGCCAAGAAGTCAGGGGATCCTACGAGCAGTACTTC.

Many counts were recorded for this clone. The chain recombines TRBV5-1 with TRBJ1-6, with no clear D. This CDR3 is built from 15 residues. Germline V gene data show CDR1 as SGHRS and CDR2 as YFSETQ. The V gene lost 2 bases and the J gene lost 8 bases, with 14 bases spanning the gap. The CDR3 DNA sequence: TGCGCCAGCAGCTTCCTTCTAGATAGTGATTCACCCCTCCACTTT. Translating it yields CASSFLLDSDSPLHF.

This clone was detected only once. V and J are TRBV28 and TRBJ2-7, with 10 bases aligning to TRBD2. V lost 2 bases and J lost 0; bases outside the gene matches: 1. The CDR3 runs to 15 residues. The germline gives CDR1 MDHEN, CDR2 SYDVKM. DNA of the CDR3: TGTGCCAGCAGTTTAGAGCGGGGGGGCTCCTACGAGCAGTACTTC. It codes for CASSLERGGSYEQYF.

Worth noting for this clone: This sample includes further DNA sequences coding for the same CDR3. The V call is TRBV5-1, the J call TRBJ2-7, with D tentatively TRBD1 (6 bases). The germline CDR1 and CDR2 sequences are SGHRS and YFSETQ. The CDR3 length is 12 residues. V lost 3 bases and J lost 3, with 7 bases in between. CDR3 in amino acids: CASSSQGYEQYF. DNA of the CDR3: TGCGCCAGCAGCTCACAGGGCTACGAGCAGTACTTC.

CDR3 loop: CAWSVQYEKLFF. CDR3 DNA sequence: TGTGCCTGGAGTGTACAGTATGAAAAACTGTTTTTT. The V gene is TRBV30, the J gene TRBJ1-4; no clear D. From germline, CDR1 is GTSNPN and CDR2 SVGIG (reference sequence). The CDR3 spans 12 residues. V lost 0 bases and J lost 6, with 5 bases in between.

CDR3 region: CASSSSGRGLFYNEQFF. The CDR3 nucleotides read TGTGCCAGCAGTAGTAGCGGGAGGGGGTTGTTTTACAATGAGCAGTTCTTC. V is TRBV13 and J is TRBJ2-1, with TRBD2 matching 11 bases. The germline V gene has CDR1 PRHDT and CDR2 FYEKMQ (reference sequence). This CDR3 region has 17 residues. Trimming at V came to 6 bases and at J to 4 bases, leaving 11 bases not matched to a gene.

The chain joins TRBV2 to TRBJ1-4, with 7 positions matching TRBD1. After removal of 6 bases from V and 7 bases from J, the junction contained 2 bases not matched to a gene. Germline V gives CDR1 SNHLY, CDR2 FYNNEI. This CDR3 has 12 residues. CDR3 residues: CASRAGGEKLFF. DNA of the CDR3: TGTGCCAGCAGGGCAGGGGGTGAAAAACTGTTTTTT.